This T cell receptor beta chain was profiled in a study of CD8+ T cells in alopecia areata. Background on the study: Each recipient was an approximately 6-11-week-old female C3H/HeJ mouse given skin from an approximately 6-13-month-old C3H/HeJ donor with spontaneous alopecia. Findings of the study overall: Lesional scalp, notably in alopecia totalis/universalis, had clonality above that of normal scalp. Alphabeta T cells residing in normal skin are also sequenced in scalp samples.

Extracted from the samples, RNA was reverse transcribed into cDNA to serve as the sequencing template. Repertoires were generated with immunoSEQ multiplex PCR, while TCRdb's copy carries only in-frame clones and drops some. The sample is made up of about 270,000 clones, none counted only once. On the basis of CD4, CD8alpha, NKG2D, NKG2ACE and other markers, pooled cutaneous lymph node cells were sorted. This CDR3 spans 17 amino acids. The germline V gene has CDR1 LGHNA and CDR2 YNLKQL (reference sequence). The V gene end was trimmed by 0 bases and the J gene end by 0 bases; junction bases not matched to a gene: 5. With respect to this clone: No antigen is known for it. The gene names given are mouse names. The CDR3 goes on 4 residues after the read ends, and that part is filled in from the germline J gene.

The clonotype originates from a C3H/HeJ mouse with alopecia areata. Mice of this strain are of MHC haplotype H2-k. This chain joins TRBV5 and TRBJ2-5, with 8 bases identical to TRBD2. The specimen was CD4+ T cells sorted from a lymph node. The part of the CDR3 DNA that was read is TGTGCCAGCAGCCAAGAAGGGCTGGGGGGTAACCAAGAC. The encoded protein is CASSQEGLGGNQD. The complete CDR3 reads CASSQEGLGGNQDTQYF.